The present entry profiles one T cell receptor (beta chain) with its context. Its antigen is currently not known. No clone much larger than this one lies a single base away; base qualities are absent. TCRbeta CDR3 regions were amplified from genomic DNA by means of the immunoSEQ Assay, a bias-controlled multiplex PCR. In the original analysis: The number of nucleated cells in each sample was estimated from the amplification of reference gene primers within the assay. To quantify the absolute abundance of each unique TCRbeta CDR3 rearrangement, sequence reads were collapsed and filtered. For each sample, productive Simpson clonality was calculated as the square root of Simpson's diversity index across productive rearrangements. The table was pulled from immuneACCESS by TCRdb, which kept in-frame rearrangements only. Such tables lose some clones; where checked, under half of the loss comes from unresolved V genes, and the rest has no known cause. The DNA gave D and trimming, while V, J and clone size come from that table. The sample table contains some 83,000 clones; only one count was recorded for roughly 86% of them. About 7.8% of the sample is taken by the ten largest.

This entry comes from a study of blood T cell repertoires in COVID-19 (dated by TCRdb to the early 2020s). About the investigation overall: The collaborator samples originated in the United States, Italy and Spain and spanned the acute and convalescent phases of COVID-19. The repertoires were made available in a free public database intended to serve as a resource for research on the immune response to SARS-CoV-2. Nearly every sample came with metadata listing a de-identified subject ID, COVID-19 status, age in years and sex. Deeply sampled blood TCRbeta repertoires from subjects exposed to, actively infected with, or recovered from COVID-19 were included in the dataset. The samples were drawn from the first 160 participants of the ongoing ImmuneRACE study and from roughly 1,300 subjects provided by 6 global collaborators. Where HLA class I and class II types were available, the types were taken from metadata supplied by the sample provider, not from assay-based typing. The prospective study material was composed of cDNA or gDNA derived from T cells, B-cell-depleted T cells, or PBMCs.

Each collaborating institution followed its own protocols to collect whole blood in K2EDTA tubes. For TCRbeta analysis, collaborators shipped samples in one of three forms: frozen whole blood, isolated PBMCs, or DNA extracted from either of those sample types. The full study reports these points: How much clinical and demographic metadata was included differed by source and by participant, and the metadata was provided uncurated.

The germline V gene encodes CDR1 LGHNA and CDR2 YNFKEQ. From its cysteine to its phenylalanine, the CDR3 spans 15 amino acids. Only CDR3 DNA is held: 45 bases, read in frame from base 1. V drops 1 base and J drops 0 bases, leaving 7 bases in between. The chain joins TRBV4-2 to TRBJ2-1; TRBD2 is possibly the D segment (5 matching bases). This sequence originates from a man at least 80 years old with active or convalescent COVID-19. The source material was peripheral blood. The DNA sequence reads TGTGCCAGCAGCCAAGCCAGCGGCTCCTACAATGAGCAGTTCTTC. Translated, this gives CASSQASGSYNEQFF.